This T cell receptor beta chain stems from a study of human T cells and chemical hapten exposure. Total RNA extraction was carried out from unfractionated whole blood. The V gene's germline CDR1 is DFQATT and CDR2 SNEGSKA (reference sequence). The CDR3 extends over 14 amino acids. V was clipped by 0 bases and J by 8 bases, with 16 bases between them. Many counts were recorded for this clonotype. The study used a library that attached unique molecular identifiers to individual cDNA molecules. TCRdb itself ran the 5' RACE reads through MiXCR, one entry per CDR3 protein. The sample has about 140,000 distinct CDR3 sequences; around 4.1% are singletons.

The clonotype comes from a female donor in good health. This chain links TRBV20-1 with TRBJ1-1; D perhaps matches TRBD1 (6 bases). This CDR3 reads CSARDWEGHREAFF. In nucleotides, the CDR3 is TGCAGTGCTAGAGATTGGGAGGGACACAGGGAAGCTTTCTTT.